This T cell receptor beta chain was documented in a study of T cell repertoires in ileal Crohn's disease. For the study at large: Biopsies of the neoterminal ileum at postoperative colonoscopy form M6 samples. Study results and caveats: Every patient over 26.8% clonality showed endoscopic recurrence.

There are 16 residues in the CDR3. With V trimmed by 0 bases and J by 3 bases, 6 bases remained unmatched. Per the germline V gene, CDR1 is SGHDT and CDR2 is YYEEEE. Time point described: neoterminal ileum biopsy at postoperative endoscopy, about 6 months after surgery. Worth noting for this clone: What it recognizes is unknown.

Method: immunoSEQ multiplex PCR; TCRdb's copy keeps in-frame clones and lacks some. This sample yields about 13,000 clones, of which about 77% are seen a single time; around 4.1% belongs to the top ten. This TCR derives from an adult with Crohn's disease. The specimen sequenced was ileal tissue. The rearrangement uses TRBV5-6 and TRBJ1-3, with 7 bases identical to TRBD1. This CDR3 is CASSLAGGLSGNTIYF. The CDR3, as DNA: TGTGCCAGCAGCTTGGCAGGGGGTCTGAGTGGAAACACCATATATTTT. Combining the CDR3 with reference TRBV5-6 and TRBJ1-3 gives the whole variable domain DAGVTQSPTHLIKTRGQQVTLRCSPKSGHDTVSWYQQALGQGPQFIFQYYEEEERQRGNFPDRFSGHQFPNYSSELNVNALLLGDSALYLCASSLAGGLSGNTIYFGEGSWLTVV.